This is a list of T cell receptor beta chains from one sample in a study of siplizumab effects on memory and regulatory T cells. Measured with immunoSEQ multiplex PCR; TCRdb has only the in-frame clones, and not every one. The repertoire holds around 26,000 clones, with about 79% as singletons. Sequenced input: memory CD4+ T cells sorted from blood. Receptors were obtained from a human donor in good health. The CDR3 runs from the conserved cysteine through the conserved F or W. A D gene is named only where the DNA matches it firmly. Clone size is given for some rows only: seen once, a few or many times, or a class if the clone is expanded.

cdr3_nt cdr3_aa clone_size j_call v_call d_call
TGCGCCAGCAGCCCGACGACCGGGAATGAAAAACTGTTTTTT CASSPTTGNEKLFF - TRBJ1-4 TRBV4-1 -
TGTGCCAGCAAATTGGGACAGGGAGGCCTGAACACTGAAGCTTTCTTT CASKLGQGGLNTEAFF - TRBJ1-1 TRBV2 TRBD1
TGTGCCAGCAGCTTAGTCTCGGACCCCGGAAATGAGCAGTTCTTC CASSLVSDPGNEQFF - TRBJ2-1 TRBV7-2 -
TGTGCCAGCACCCCCCCGGGACTCCGATTAAGGGAGCAGTTCTTC CASTPPGLRLREQFF few TRBJ2-1 TRBV6-1 -
TGTGCCAGCAGCTCCCTGACAGGGACCACCGGGGAGCTGTTTTTT CASSSLTGTTGELFF once TRBJ2-2 TRBV7-3 TRBD1
TGTGCCAGCTCACCACTGAGGGACGGTGAGCAGTTCTTC CASSPLRDGEQFF - TRBJ2-1 TRBV18 -
TGTGCCAGCAGTGAAGGGTCGGGCAGGAAATTTGGGGCTTTCTTT CASSEGSGRKFGAFF once TRBJ1-1 TRBV6-1 -
TGTGCCAGTAAAGAGGTCAGGCCCCCCTATGGCTACACCTTC CASKEVRPPYGYTF - TRBJ1-2 TRBV19 -
TGTGCCAGCAGCCCGTCGAGGGACACAGATACGCAGTATTTT CASSPSRDTDTQYF few TRBJ2-3 TRBV7-3 -
TGCGCCAGCAGCTTGCCCGGGAAGAATGAGCAGTTCTTC CASSLPGKNEQFF - TRBJ2-1 TRBV5-1 -
TGTGCCAGCAGCGCCGTACAGGGGGTAGCCGGGGAGCTGTTTTTT CASSAVQGVAGELFF - TRBJ2-2 TRBV7-3 TRBD1
TGTGCCAGCAGCTTATCCCCCGGGACAGATACGCAGTATTTT CASSLSPGTDTQYF - TRBJ2-3 TRBV7-8 -
TGCGCCAGCAGCCAAGATCTTAGGGAGCAGTACTTC CASSQDLREQYF - TRBJ2-7 TRBV4-1 -
TGTGCCAGCACCTCTGGAGCAGGGACTCCCTCACCCCTCCACTTT CASTSGAGTPSPLHF - TRBJ1-6 TRBV7-2 -
TGTGCCAGCAGCGCCCGGACTAGCGGTAGCACAGATACGCAGTATTTT CASSARTSGSTDTQYF - TRBJ2-3 TRBV7-8 TRBD2
TGTGCCAGCAGCTTAGAGGGGAAGAGCAATCAGCCCCAGCATTTT CASSLEGKSNQPQHF - TRBJ1-5 TRBV11-2 -
TGTGCCAGCAGCCAACATCCGGGACAGGGGCTCACTGAAGCTTTCTTT CASSQHPGQGLTEAFF - TRBJ1-1 TRBV5-4 TRBD1
TGTGCCATCAGTGAAGGCCAGGGATATGCTGACACCGGGGAGCTGTTTTTT CAISEGQGYADTGELFF - TRBJ2-2 TRBV10-3 -
TGTGCCAGCAGTAACGTACGGGGCACAGATACGCAGTATTTT CASSNVRGTDTQYF - TRBJ2-3 TRBV6-5 -
TGTGCCAGCGGAAGGGGACAGGGGAACTATGGCTACACCTTC CASGRGQGNYGYTF once TRBJ1-2 TRBV2 TRBD1
TGTGCCAGTAGGACGTTGGACAGGGAAGGCACTGAAGCTTTCTTT CASRTLDREGTEAFF - TRBJ1-1 TRBV19 TRBD1
TGTGCCAGCAGCTTATTGGGGGGTTGGGAAAAACTGTTTTTT CASSLLGGWEKLFF - TRBJ1-4 TRBV7-6 -
TGTGCCAGCAGCTTGCTACCGGACAGGGTCTACTTGCAGTACTTC CASSLLPDRVYLQYF - TRBJ2-7 TRBV7-8 TRBD1
TGTGCCAGCAGACCGGTCGGCACCGGGGAGCTGTTTTTT CASRPVGTGELFF once TRBJ2-2 TRBV6-5 -
TGTGCCAGCAGCGCGGGACCAAACAATGAGCAGTTCTTC CASSAGPNNEQFF once TRBJ2-1 TRBV7-3 -
TGCAGCGTGGCAGCTGGGGCAGGAACCGAGCAGTACTTC CSVAAGAGTEQYF - TRBJ2-7 TRBV29-1 -
TGTGCCAGCAGCTTTGACAGCGCCGGAAACACCATATATTTT CASSFDSAGNTIYF - TRBJ1-3 TRBV7-9 -
TGTGCCAGCAGTTGGCGGGAGGGCGGTAATGAGCAGTTCTTC CASSWREGGNEQFF few TRBJ2-1 TRBV27 TRBD2
TGTGCCAGCAGCTCCTCGGGTCGGTCGCGTTTAGATACGCAGTATTTT CASSSSGRSRLDTQYF - TRBJ2-3 TRBV11-3 -
TGTGCCAGCAGTGATTCCTGGCCGAGCACTGAAGCTTTCTTT CASSDSWPSTEAFF - TRBJ1-1 TRBV2 -
TGTGCCAGCTCACTCAGGGGGCGCAACTCCTACGAGCAGTACTTC CASSLRGRNSYEQYF - TRBJ2-7 TRBV18 TRBD1
TGTGCCAGCAGCCGAGACCAGGACAGCGAGTACTACGAGCAGTACTTC CASSRDQDSEYYEQYF few TRBJ2-7 TRBV21-1 -
TGTGCCACCCGGGATCCAGGAATTAATGAGCAGTTCTTC CATRDPGINEQFF - TRBJ2-1 TRBV28 -
TGTGCCAGCAGCTTAGCCCGGGGCAGTGACTTAATCCAGTACTTC CASSLARGSDLIQYF - TRBJ2-5 TRBV11-3 -
TGTGCCAGCAGCTTGGCACGGGGAGCTAACTATGGCTACACCTTC CASSLARGANYGYTF - TRBJ1-2 TRBV5-6 -
TGCGCCAGCAGCTTCCTGGACAGCCAAGAGACCCAGTACTTC CASSFLDSQETQYF - TRBJ2-5 TRBV5-1 -
TGCGCCAGCAGCCAAGGGTCAGGCAGCTCTCCCGCTGAAGCTTTCTTT CASSQGSGSSPAEAFF - TRBJ1-1 TRBV4-3 -
TGTGCCAGTACCCCCTCCCGGATCGCCGGGGAGCTGTTTTTT CASTPSRIAGELFF few TRBJ2-2 TRBV19 -
TGTGCCAGCAGCGTGTCTGTTTCAACTAATGAAAAACTGTTTTTT CASSVSVSTNEKLFF - TRBJ1-4 TRBV9 -
TGTGCCAGCAGCCAAGGGAACTCAGGGGGCAGCGAGCAGTTCTTC CASSQGNSGGSEQFF - TRBJ2-1 TRBV14 TRBD1
TGTGCCAGCAGCTTCACAGGATTTGACACAGATACGCAGTATTTT CASSFTGFDTDTQYF once TRBJ2-3 TRBV7-9 -
TGCGCCAGCAGCGAAAGAGGTGGGGGGGGGCAGCCCCAGCATTTT CASSERGGGGQPQHF - TRBJ1-5 TRBV4-3 -
TGTGCCAGCAGTGAATATAGCGGGAGGGCCGGCACAGATACGCAGTATTTT CASSEYSGRAGTDTQYF - TRBJ2-3 TRBV25-1 TRBD2
TGTGCCAGCAGCCGCCGAGGGGGCGAAATGAGCACAGATACGCAGTATTTT CASSRRGGEMSTDTQYF - TRBJ2-3 TRBV21-1 -
TGTGCCAGCAGGCCATTGTGGGGGGACCAAGAGACCCAGTACTTC CASRPLWGDQETQYF few TRBJ2-5 TRBV6-5 -
TGTGCCAGCAGTGAAGGGACAGGGGCCAAGGGTGAAAAACTGTTTTTT CASSEGTGAKGEKLFF - TRBJ1-4 TRBV6-1 TRBD1
TGTGCCAGTAGCAGGACTAGCGGGAGGTGGGTTGAGCAGTTCTTC CASSRTSGRWVEQFF - TRBJ2-1 TRBV19 TRBD2
TGTGCCAGCAGTCGGACAGGGGTTCGAGAAAAACTGTTTTTT CASSRTGVREKLFF once TRBJ1-4 TRBV28 TRBD1
TGTGCCAGCTCGGAGCAGGACGAGCAGTACTTC CASSEQDEQYF - TRBJ2-7 TRBV6-5 -
TGTGCCAGCAGCGTAGGAGGTGAGAACACTGAAGCTTTCTTT CASSVGGENTEAFF - TRBJ1-1 TRBV9 -
TGTGCCAGCGCCCTCGGTTGGGGGTCTGGAAACACCATATATTTT CASALGWGSGNTIYF - TRBJ1-3 TRBV7-2 -